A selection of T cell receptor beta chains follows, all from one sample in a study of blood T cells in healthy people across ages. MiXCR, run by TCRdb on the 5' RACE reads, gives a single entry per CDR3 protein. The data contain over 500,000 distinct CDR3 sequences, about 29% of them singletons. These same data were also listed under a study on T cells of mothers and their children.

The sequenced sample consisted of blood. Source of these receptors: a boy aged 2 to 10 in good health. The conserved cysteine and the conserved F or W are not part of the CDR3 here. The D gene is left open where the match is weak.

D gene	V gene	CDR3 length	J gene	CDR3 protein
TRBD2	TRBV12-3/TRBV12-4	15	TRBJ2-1	ASSTGTSGMTYNEQF
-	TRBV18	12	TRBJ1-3	ASSGGDSGNTIY
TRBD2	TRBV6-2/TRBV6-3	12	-	ASSPRTSLETQY
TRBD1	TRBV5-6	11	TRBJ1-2	ASSSGQGAGYT
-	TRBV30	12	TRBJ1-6	AWSVLPGNSPLH
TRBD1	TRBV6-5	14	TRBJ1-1	ASSYDRDRGNTEAF
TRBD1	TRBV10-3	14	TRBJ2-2	AIGRQGALYTGELF
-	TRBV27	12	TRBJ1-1	ASSFITMRTEAF
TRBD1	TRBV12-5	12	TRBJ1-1	ASGFPPGGTEAF
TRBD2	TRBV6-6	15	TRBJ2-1	ASSLNPHRGGSGEQF
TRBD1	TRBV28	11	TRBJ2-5	AGAPGQQETQY
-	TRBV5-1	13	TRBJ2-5	ASSLSAGTEETQY
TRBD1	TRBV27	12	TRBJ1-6	ASSLGTGVGPLH
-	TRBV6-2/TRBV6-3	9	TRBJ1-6	ANWANSPLH
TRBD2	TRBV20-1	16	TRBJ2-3	SASVRASGRLSTDTQY
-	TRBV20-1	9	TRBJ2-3	SARVADTQY
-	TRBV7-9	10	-	ASSPQAAEQF
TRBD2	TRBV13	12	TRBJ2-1	ASSWGLAGDEQF
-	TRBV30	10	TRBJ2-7	AWSVRSYEQY
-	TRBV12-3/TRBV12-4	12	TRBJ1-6	ASSFPVGSSPLH
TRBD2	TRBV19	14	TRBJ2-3	ASSILAGDITDTQY
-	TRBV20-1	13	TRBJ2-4	SARDTRSAKNIQY
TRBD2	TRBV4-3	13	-	ASSQDSGGVETQY
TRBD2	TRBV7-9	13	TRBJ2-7	ASSLGEGLVGEQY
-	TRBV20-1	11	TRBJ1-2	SAVRDTNYGYT
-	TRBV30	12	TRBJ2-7	TWTRRGYSYEQY
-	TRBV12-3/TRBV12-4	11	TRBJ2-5	ASRETSQETQY
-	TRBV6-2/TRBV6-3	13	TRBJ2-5	ASSSRDWIWETQY
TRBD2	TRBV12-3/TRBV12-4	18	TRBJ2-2	ASRPRASGSAWAGTGELF
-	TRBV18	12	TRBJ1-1	ASSPPGAGTEAF
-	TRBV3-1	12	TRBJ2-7	ASSSRGVFYEQY